The T cell receptor (beta chain) described here comes from a study of blood T cells in healthy people across ages. Alongside a J-beta primer mix, a sample-barcoded 5' primer served in a second PCR lasting about 7 to 11 cycles. Using its own MiXCR run on the 5' RACE reads, TCRdb lists one record per CDR3 protein. The sample includes about a million distinct CDR3 sequences, less than 45% of them seen just once. The table lists this clonotype with a few counts. The V gene's germline CDR1 is SNHLY and CDR2 FYNNEI. The CDR3 sequence is 13 residues long. V dropped 7 bases and J dropped 6; count of bases not matched to a gene: 4.

The specimen was blood. V usage is TRBV2 and J usage is TRBJ2-1; TRBD2 aligns across 9 bases. The receptor's source is a man aged 18 to 30 in good health. The DNA for the CDR3 is TGTGCCAGCAAGGCGGGGGGGCTCAATGAGCAGTTCTTC. It specifies CASKAGGLNEQFF.